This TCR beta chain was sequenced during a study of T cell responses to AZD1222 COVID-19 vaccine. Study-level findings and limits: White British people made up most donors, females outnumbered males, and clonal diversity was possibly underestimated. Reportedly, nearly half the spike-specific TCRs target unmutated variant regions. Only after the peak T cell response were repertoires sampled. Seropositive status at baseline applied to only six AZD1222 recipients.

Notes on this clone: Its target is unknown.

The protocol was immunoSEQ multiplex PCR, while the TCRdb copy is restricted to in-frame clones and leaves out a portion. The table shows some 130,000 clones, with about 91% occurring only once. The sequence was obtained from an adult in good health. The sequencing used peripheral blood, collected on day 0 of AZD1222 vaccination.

The CDR3: CASSLVRVAGYTF. CDR3 DNA sequence: TGTGCCAGCAGCTTAGTCAGGGTAGCTGGCTACACCTTC. The genes are TRBV7-2 and TRBJ1-2; TRBD1 might be the D (5 bases). Trimming removed 1 base from V and 7 bases from J, with 10 bases in between. The CDR3 is made up of 13 amino acids. From germline, CDR1 is SGHTA and CDR2 FQGNSA. Full variable domain (missing parts from reference TRBV7-2 and TRBJ1-2): GAGVSQSPSNKVTEKGKDVELRCDPISGHTALYWYRQSLGQGLEFLIYFQGNSAPDKSGLPSDRFSAERTGGSVSTLTIQRTQQEDSAVYLCASSLVRVAGYTFGSGTRLTVV.